This paragraph covers one TCR beta chain sequence. This sample was included in a study of blood T cell repertoires in COVID-19. The CDR3 contains 15 residues. In germline, CDR1 is KGHSH, CDR2 LQKENI. The junction had 4 bases not matched to a gene; V was cut back by 2 bases and J by 1 base. Method: immunoSEQ multiplex PCR; TCRdb's copy keeps in-frame clones and lacks some. The sample has about 140,000 clones; more than 60% are singletons. Source material: peripheral blood. The chain has TRBV18 and TRBJ1-1; 7 bases match TRBD1. This TCR came from a woman between 50 and 59 years old with active or convalescent COVID-19. CDR3 protein: CASSPRQGRNTEAFF. The DNA of the CDR3 is TGTGCCAGCTCACCAAGACAGGGCCGGAACACTGAAGCTTTCTTT.